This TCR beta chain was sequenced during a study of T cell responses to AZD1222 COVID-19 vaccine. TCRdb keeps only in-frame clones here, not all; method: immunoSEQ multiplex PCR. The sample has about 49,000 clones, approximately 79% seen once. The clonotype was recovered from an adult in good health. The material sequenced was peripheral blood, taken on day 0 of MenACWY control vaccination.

This CDR3 reads CSASGGTATGNTIYF. CDR3 bases: TGCAGTGCTAGTGGGGGGACTGCCACTGGAAACACCATATATTTT. The chain is built from TRBV20-1 and TRBJ1-3, with D possibly matching TRBD1 (5 bases). From germline, CDR1 is DFQATT and CDR2 SNEGSKA (reference sequence). Trimming removed 3 bases at V and 2 bases at J, with 14 bases between. This CDR3 spans 15 amino acids.